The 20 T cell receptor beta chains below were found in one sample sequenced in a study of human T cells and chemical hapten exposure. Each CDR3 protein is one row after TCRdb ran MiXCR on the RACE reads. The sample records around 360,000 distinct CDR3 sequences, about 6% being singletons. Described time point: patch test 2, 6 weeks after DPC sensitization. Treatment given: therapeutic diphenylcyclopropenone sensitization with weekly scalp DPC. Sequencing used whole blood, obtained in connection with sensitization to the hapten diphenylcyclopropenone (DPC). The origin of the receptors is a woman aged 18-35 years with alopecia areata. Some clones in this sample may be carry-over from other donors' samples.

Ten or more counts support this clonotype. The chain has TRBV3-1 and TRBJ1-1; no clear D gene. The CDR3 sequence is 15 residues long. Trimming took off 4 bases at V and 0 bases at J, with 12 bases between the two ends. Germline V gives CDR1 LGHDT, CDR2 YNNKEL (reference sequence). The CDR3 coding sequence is TGTGCCAGCAGCCCCTTAGATCTCTTGAACACTGAAGCTTTCTTT. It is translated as CASSPLDLLNTEAFF.

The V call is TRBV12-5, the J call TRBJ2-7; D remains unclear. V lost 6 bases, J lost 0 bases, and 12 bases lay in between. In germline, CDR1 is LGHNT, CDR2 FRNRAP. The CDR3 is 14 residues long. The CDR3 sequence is CASGPTRSSYEQYF. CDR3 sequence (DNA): TGTGCTAGTGGCCCGACAAGAAGCTCCTACGAGCAGTACTTC.

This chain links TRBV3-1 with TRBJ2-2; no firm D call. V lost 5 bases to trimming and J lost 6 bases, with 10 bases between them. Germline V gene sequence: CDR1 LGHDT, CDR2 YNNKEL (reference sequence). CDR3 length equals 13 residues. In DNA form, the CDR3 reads TGTGCCAGCAGCAAGCAAGATCCCGGGGAGCTGTTTTTT. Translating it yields CASSKQDPGELFF.

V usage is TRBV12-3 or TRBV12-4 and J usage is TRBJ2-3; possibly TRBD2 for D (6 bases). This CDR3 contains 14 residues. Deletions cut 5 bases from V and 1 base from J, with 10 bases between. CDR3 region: CASSIPSGTDTQYF. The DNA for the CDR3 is TGTGCCAGCAGTATACCTAGCGGCACAGATACGCAGTATTTT.

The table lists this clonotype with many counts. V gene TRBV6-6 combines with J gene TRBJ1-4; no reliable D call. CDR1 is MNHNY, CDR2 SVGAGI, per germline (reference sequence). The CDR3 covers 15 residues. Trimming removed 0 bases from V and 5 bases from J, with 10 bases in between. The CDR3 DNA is TGTGCCAGCAGTTACTCGAAAGGGAGCAATGAAAAACTGTTTTTT. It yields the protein CASSYSKGSNEKLFF.

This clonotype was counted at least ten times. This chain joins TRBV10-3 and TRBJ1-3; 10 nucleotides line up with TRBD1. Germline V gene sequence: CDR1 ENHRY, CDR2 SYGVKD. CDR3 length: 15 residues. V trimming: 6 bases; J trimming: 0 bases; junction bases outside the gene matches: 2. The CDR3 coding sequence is TGTGCCATCAGGGGACAGGGGTCCTCTGGAAACACCATATATTTT. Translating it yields CAIRGQGSSGNTIYF.

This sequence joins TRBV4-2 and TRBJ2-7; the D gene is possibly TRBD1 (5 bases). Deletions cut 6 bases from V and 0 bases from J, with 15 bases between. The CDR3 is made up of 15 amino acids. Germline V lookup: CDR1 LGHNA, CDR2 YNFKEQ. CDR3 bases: TGTGCCAGCAGGGATCAGGGATTCAGCTCCTACGAGCAGTACTTC. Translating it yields CASRDQGFSSYEQYF.

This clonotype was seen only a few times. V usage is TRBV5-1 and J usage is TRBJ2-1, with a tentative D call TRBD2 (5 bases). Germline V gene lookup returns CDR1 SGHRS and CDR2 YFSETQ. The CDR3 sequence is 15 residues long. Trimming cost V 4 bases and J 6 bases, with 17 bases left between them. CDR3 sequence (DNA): TGCGCCAGCAGCACCGGACTGAGCGGACCCAATGAGCAGTTCTTC. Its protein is CASSTGLSGPNEQFF.

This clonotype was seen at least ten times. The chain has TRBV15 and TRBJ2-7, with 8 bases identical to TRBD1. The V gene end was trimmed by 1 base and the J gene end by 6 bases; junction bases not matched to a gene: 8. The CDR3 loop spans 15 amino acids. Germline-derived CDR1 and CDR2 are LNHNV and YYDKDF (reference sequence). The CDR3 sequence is CATSRGGTGGTEQYF. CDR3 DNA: TGTGCCACCAGCAGAGGAGGGACAGGAGGCACCGAGCAGTACTTC.

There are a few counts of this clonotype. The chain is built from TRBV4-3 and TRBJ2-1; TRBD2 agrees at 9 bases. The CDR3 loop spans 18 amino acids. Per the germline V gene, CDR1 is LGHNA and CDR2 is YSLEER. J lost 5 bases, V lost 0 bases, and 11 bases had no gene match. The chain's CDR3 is CASSQESRLAGWDNEQFF. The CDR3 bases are TGCGCCAGCAGCCAAGAATCGAGGCTAGCGGGGTGGGACAATGAGCAGTTCTTC.

CDR3 DNA sequence: TGTGCCAGCAGCACACGTCTACTAGCGGTCCAAGAGACCCAGTACTTC. It encodes CASSTRLLAVQETQYF. The chain employs TRBV28 and TRBJ2-5; the match to TRBD2 covers 8 bases. Trimming took 6 bases from V and 1 from J; bases not matched to a gene: 10. The CDR3 loop spans 16 amino acids. The germline gives CDR1 MDHEN, CDR2 SYDVKM.

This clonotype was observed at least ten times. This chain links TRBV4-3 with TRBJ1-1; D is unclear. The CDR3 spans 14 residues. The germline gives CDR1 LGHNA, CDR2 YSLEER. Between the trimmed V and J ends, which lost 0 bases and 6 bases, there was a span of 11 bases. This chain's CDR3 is CASSQDWAQAEAFF. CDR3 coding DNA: TGCGCCAGCAGCCAAGATTGGGCCCAGGCTGAAGCTTTCTTT.

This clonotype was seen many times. Written as DNA, the CDR3 is TGCAGTGCGACCACAGAGGGAAGGGTAACTGAAGCTTTCTTT. This encodes CSATTEGRVTEAFF. The genes are TRBV20-1 and TRBJ1-1; D remains unclear. V was cut by 6 bases and J by 5 bases, with 19 bases left in between. The CDR3 is made up of 14 amino acids. Germline V gene sequence: CDR1 DFQATT, CDR2 SNEGSKA (reference sequence).

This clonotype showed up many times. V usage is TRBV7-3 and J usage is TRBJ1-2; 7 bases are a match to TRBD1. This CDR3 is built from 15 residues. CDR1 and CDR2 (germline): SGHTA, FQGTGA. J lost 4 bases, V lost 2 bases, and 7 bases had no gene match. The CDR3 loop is CASSLRPGGSYGYTF. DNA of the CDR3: TGTGCCAGCAGCTTACGCCCAGGGGGTTCCTATGGCTACACCTTC.

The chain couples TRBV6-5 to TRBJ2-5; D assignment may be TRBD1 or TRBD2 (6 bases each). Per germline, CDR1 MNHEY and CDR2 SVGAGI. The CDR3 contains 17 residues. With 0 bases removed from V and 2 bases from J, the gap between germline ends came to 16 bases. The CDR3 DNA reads TGTGCCAGCAGTTACTCGATTCCGGGGGCCCCACAAGAGACCCAGTACTTC. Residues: CASSYSIPGAPQETQYF.

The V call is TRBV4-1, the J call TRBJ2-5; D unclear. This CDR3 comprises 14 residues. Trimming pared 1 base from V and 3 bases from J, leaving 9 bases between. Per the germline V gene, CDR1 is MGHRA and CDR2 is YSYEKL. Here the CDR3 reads CASSQGDKKETQYF. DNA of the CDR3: TGCGCCAGCAGCCAAGGAGACAAAAAAGAGACCCAGTACTTC.

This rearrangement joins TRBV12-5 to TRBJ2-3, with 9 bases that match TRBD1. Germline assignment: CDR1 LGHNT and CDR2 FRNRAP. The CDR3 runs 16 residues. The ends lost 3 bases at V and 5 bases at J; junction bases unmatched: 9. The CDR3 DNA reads TGTGCTAGTGGTTTAGGGGACAGGGTGTCGGGAGATACGCAGTATTTT. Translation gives CASGLGDRVSGDTQYF.

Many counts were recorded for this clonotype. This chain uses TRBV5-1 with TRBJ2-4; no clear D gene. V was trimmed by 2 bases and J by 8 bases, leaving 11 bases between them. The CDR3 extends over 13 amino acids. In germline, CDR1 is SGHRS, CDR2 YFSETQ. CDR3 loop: CASSLGQADIQYF. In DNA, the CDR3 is TGCGCCAGCAGCTTAGGGCAGGCGGACATTCAGTACTTC.

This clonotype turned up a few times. The CDR3, as DNA: TGTGCCAGCAGGATCGGGACAGGGTTGAGTGAAAAACTGTTTTTT. This gives the protein CASRIGTGLSEKLFF. The chain couples TRBV28 to TRBJ1-4, with 9 bases identical to TRBD1. Trimming at V came to 6 bases and at J to 7 bases, leaving 9 bases not matched to a gene. This CDR3 is 15 amino acids long. CDR1 is MDHEN, CDR2 SYDVKM, per germline.

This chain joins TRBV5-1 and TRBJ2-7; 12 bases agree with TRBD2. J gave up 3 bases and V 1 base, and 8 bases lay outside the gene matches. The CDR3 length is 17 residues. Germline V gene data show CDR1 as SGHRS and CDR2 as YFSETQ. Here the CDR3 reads CASSLNPSGGGHYEQYF. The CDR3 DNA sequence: TGCGCCAGCAGCTTGAACCCTAGCGGGGGGGGACACTACGAGCAGTACTTC. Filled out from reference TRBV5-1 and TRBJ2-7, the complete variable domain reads KAGVTQTPRYLIKTRGQQVTLSCSPISGHRSVSWYQQTPGQGLQFLFEYFSETQRNKGNFPGRFSGRQFSNSRSEMNVSTLELGDSALYLCASSLNPSGGGHYEQYFGPGTRLTVT.